This T cell receptor (beta chain) was identified in a study of beta chain features in type 1 diabetes (dated by TCRdb to the late 2010s). Study-level background: Patients and healthy donors did not differ in mean age, gender distribution, total cell number or subset yield. A total of 85 million to 110 million sorted cells were examined across all samples, and RNA yield correlated strongly with the number of cells per subset. In the study, TCRB repertoires of sorted circulating CD4+ T cell subsets from recently diagnosed type 1 diabetes patients were compared with those of matched healthy donors. Regulatory and stem cell-like memory subsets were obtained from only 8 patients and roughly eight healthy donors, while naive and central memory subsets were obtained from all 28 donors.

A single peripheral blood draw of approximately 100 mL on average was collected from each donor into heparinised tubes. A BD FACSAria II and a panel including CD45RO, CCR7, CD25, CD127, CD95 and CD27 were used to sort naive, central memory, regulatory and stem cell-like memory CD4+ T cells. All sorted populations exceeded 95% purity. PBMCs were isolated immediately by Lymphoprep density gradient centrifugation and stained directly without culture. So that batch effects would be minimized, each experiment stained and sorted samples in pairs, pairing one healthy donor with one patient. Study-level results and caveats: Shorter templates might have been favored by PCR, but patient and control samples were amplified and corrected together, so both groups would have been affected equally by any skew. A moderate but significant shortening of TCRB CDR3 length was observed in type 1 diabetes patients in all four CD4+ subsets. Sequencing cDNA rather than genomic DNA could over-represent highly expressing activated cells, although activation and CD3 levels did not differ between groups. Patients with type 1 diabetes made fewer insertions and deleted more nucleotides at VDJ recombination sites, implying thymic rearrangement abnormalities. Because the HLA sub-analyses included only small numbers of individuals, any influence of HLA type on TCRB rearrangement was left unresolved. The naive, central memory and regulatory TCRB repertoires appeared to resemble one another more closely among patients than among healthy donors.

The CDR3 runs 13 residues from the cysteine to the phenylalanine. Only the CDR3 DNA stays, 39 bases, in frame from base 1. Clipping removes 2 bases from V and 5 bases from J, with 2 as the unmatched junction base count. CDR1 and CDR2 (LGHNA, YNFKEQ) derive from the germline V gene. Worth noting for this clone: The antigen this receptor binds is unknown. No base quality values were provided; no much bigger clone lies one nucleotide off.

The entire amount of isolated RNA was reverse transcribed using the High Capacity cDNA Reverse Transcription Kit, so the sequenced TCRB transcripts were expressed ones. Deep immunoSEQ sequencing was applied to naive, central memory and regulatory T cell samples, giving an average of around 4 million total reads per sample. Sorted cells were lysed in RLT buffer, and RNA was extracted using DNase-treated RNeasy Micro or Mini kits according to cell number. To prevent cross-contamination, every cell subset was processed on its own, while patient and healthy donor samples were processed together. TCRB sequences were amplified from cDNA with the immunoSEQ multiplex PCR, producing 87-bp fragments spanning the CDR3 region. Sequencing of the amplicons was performed on the Illumina HiSeq platform. Per the original workflow: PCR bias was corrected computationally using synthetic template baselines, and reads within Hamming distance 2 were collapsed, with unmergeable singletons discarded. Reads were aligned against IMGT to assign V, D and J genes, CDR3 length and insertions or deletions at six rearrangement sites. Clonotype counts were normalized to sorted cell number within each subset before computing true diversity and Gini coefficients with the tcR R package. Repertoire sharing was quantified using the overlap coefficient calculated on TCRB nucleotide sequences. TCRdb carries this immuneACCESS record with in-frame sequences only. Its versions omit some clonotypes, under half of them owing to an unresolved V gene in the studies checked, with the rest unexplained. That table supplies the V and J calls and clone size; D and trimming were determined from the DNA. The sample includes tens of thousands of clones, with around 45% observed a single time. Approximately 1.3% of the sample rests with the top ten.

The TCR originated in a man aged 25 to 45 with type 1 diabetes. The V gene is TRBV4-2 and the J gene is TRBJ2-5, and TRBD2 aligns with 7 junction nucleotides. The sequencing input was Tregs from blood. Taken with the paper, the label for cell subset or site translates to: regulatory CD4+ T cells. The CDR3 region has the sequence CASSQREGETQYF. The sequence in DNA is TGTGCCAGCAGCCAAAGGGAGGGGGAGACCCAGTACTTC.